Listed below are T cell receptor beta chains from one sample, sequenced in a study of shared clonotypes between healthy human individuals. Only in-frame clones appear in the TCRdb table, and some are missing; sequencing was by immunoSEQ multiplex PCR. The data hold 550,000 to 800,000 clones, with 90% observed a single time. Sequenced input: memory CD8+ T cells from PBMCs. The receptors come from a man between 18 and 35 years old in good health. Some clones in this sample may be carry-over from other donors' samples. Both conserved end residues are part of each CDR3. The D gene is left open where the match is weak. Clone size appears in some rows only: once, few, many, or a class for an expanded clone.

cdr3_aa: CASSSRPKNIQYF
cdr3_nt: TGTGCCAGCAGTTCCCGGCCCAAAAACATTCAGTACTTC
v_call: TRBV2
clone_size: .
d_call: .
j_call: TRBJ2-4

cdr3_aa: CASSPRDFPHNEQFF
cdr3_nt: TGTGCCAGCAGTCCCAGGGACTTTCCCCACAATGAGCAGTTCTTC
v_call: TRBV27
clone_size: .
d_call: .
j_call: TRBJ2-1

cdr3_aa: CASSEAIGDLGANVLTF
cdr3_nt: TGTGCCAGCAGTGAAGCAATCGGCGACCTTGGGGCCAACGTCCTGACTTTC
v_call: TRBV6-1
clone_size: .
d_call: .
j_call: TRBJ2-6

cdr3_aa: CASSLRFGGQPQHF
cdr3_nt: TGTGCCAGCAGTTTAAGATTTGGTGGTCAGCCCCAGCATTTT
v_call: TRBV27
clone_size: .
d_call: .
j_call: TRBJ1-5

cdr3_aa: CASSLPRGTTGELFF
cdr3_nt: TGTGCCAGCAGTCTGCCGCGGGGGACCACCGGGGAGCTGTTTTTT
v_call: TRBV6-1
clone_size: few
d_call: TRBD2
j_call: TRBJ2-2

cdr3_aa: CASSPLQGADYSNQPQHF
cdr3_nt: TGTGCCAGCAGTCCACTACAGGGGGCTGATTATAGCAATCAGCCCCAGCATTTT
v_call: TRBV28
clone_size: .
d_call: TRBD1
j_call: TRBJ1-5

cdr3_aa: CASSYRDTRPYEQYFYF
cdr3_nt: TGTGCCAGCAGCTACCGGGACACCCGACCCTACGAGCAGTACTTTTACTTC
v_call: TRBV13
clone_size: .
d_call: .
j_call: TRBJ2-7

cdr3_aa: CASSPPSSKRLWETQYF
cdr3_nt: TGTGCCAGCAGCCCCCCTAGCTCCAAACGCCTATGGGAGACCCAGTACTTC
v_call: TRBV7-9
clone_size: .
d_call: .
j_call: TRBJ2-5

cdr3_aa: CASSQGVRSSYNEQFF
cdr3_nt: TGCGCCAGCAGCCAAGGGGTCCGAAGCTCCTACAATGAGCAGTTCTTC
v_call: TRBV4-1
clone_size: .
d_call: .
j_call: TRBJ2-1

cdr3_aa: CASSPTRMLGNEQFF
cdr3_nt: TGTGCCAGCAGCCCCACAAGGATGCTAGGCAATGAGCAGTTCTTC
v_call: TRBV11-2
clone_size: .
d_call: .
j_call: TRBJ2-1

cdr3_aa: CAWSVGGGGYNEQFF
cdr3_nt: TGTGCCTGGAGTGTGGGGGGAGGAGGTTACAATGAGCAGTTCTTC
v_call: TRBV30
clone_size: .
d_call: .
j_call: TRBJ2-1

cdr3_aa: CASSLFRQRNTGELFF
cdr3_nt: TGTGCCAGCAGTTTATTTCGGCAGCGAAACACCGGGGAGCTGTTTTTT
v_call: TRBV28
clone_size: .
d_call: .
j_call: TRBJ2-2

cdr3_aa: CSVAGTGSPYEQYF
cdr3_nt: TGCAGCGTTGCGGGGACAGGGTCCCCCTACGAGCAGTACTTC
v_call: TRBV29-1
clone_size: .
d_call: TRBD1
j_call: TRBJ2-7

cdr3_aa: CASTASTDTQYF
cdr3_nt: TGTGCCAGCACAGCTAGCACAGATACGCAGTATTTT
v_call: TRBV25-1
clone_size: .
d_call: .
j_call: TRBJ2-3

cdr3_aa: CASSLAGFLNEQFF
cdr3_nt: TGTGCCAGCAGTCTAGCGGGATTTTTGAATGAGCAGTTCTTC
v_call: TRBV27
clone_size: .
d_call: TRBD2
j_call: TRBJ2-1

cdr3_aa: CAISESWTEAIFSGNTIYF
cdr3_nt: TGTGCCATCAGTGAGTCTTGGACAGAGGCCATCTTCTCTGGAAACACCATATATTTT
v_call: TRBV10-3
clone_size: once
d_call: .
j_call: TRBJ1-3

cdr3_aa: CASSFTQVSGTGELFF
cdr3_nt: TGTGCCAGCAGTTTTACGCAGGTGTCGGGCACCGGGGAGCTGTTTTTT
v_call: TRBV28
clone_size: .
d_call: .
j_call: TRBJ2-2

cdr3_aa: CASSLEPGDPSANYGYTF
cdr3_nt: TGCGCCAGCAGCTTGGAACCGGGAGATCCCTCAGCTAACTATGGCTACACCTTC
v_call: TRBV5-1
clone_size: .
d_call: .
j_call: TRBJ1-2

cdr3_aa: CASSIDRRSTNTGELFF
cdr3_nt: TGTGCCAGTAGTATAGACCGGAGGAGCACGAACACCGGGGAGCTGTTTTTT
v_call: TRBV19
clone_size: .
d_call: .
j_call: TRBJ2-2

cdr3_aa: CASSLLTGYWEQYF
cdr3_nt: TGTGCCAGCAGTTTACTTACAGGGTATTGGGAGCAGTACTTC
v_call: TRBV27
clone_size: once
d_call: .
j_call: TRBJ2-7

cdr3_aa: CASSFRDGSYEQYF
cdr3_nt: TGTGCCAGCAGTTTCCGGGACGGGTCCTACGAGCAGTACTTC
v_call: TRBV27
clone_size: .
d_call: .
j_call: TRBJ2-7

cdr3_aa: CASSPPGGNYGYTF
cdr3_nt: TGTGCCAGCAGCCCACCCGGGGGAAACTATGGCTACACCTTC
v_call: TRBV9
clone_size: .
d_call: .
j_call: TRBJ1-2

cdr3_aa: CASSLGLGGIQYF
cdr3_nt: TGTGCCAGCAGTTTAGGCCTCGGGGGCATTCAGTACTTC
v_call: TRBV27
clone_size: few
d_call: .
j_call: TRBJ2-4

cdr3_aa: CASKMRGSSYEQYF
cdr3_nt: TGTGCCAGCAAGATGAGGGGAAGCTCCTACGAGCAGTACTTC
v_call: TRBV28
clone_size: .
d_call: .
j_call: TRBJ2-7

cdr3_aa: CASSGQGRTGELFF
cdr3_nt: TGTGCCAGCAGCGGACAGGGAAGGACCGGGGAGCTGTTTTTT
v_call: TRBV7-9
clone_size: .
d_call: TRBD1
j_call: TRBJ2-2

cdr3_aa: CASTKSANGANVLTF
cdr3_nt: TGTGCCAGTACCAAATCTGCTAATGGGGCCAACGTCCTGACTTTC
v_call: TRBV19
clone_size: .
d_call: .
j_call: TRBJ2-6

cdr3_aa: CASRISLVYEQYF
cdr3_nt: TGTGCCAGCAGAATCTCCCTCGTTTACGAGCAGTACTTC
v_call: TRBV27
clone_size: once
d_call: .
j_call: TRBJ2-7

cdr3_aa: CASSLDWGTYEQYF
cdr3_nt: TGTGCCAGCAGCTTAGATTGGGGGACCTACGAGCAGTACTTC
v_call: TRBV7-2
clone_size: few
d_call: .
j_call: TRBJ2-7

cdr3_aa: CSVEGPGSAVPGANVLTF
cdr3_nt: TGCAGCGTTGAAGGGCCGGGATCTGCAGTTCCTGGGGCCAACGTCCTGACTTTC
v_call: TRBV29-1
clone_size: .
d_call: .
j_call: TRBJ2-6

cdr3_aa: CASSRRGQGQYF
cdr3_nt: TGCGCCAGCAGCAGACGAGGTCAGGGGCAGTACTTC
v_call: TRBV4-3
clone_size: .
d_call: .
j_call: TRBJ2-7

cdr3_aa: CASSRDITDTQYF
cdr3_nt: TGCGCCAGCAGTCGTGATATTACAGATACGCAGTATTTT
v_call: TRBV4-3
clone_size: once
d_call: .
j_call: TRBJ2-3

cdr3_aa: CASSFMRGRKDTQYF
cdr3_nt: TGTGCCAGCAGCTTTATGAGGGGGCGCAAGGATACGCAGTATTTT
v_call: TRBV7-8
clone_size: .
d_call: TRBD1
j_call: TRBJ2-3

cdr3_aa: CASSLAQAYQNTEAFF
cdr3_nt: TGTGCCAGCAGTTTAGCCCAGGCGTACCAGAACACTGAAGCTTTCTTT
v_call: TRBV28
clone_size: .
d_call: .
j_call: TRBJ1-1

cdr3_aa: CASSLPLGSEQYF
cdr3_nt: TGTGCCAGCAGCTTACCCCTCGGGTCTGAGCAGTACTTC
v_call: TRBV7-9
clone_size: .
d_call: .
j_call: TRBJ2-7

cdr3_aa: CASSPDREGRNEQFF
cdr3_nt: TGTGCCAGTAGTCCTGACAGGGAGGGCCGCAATGAGCAGTTCTTC
v_call: TRBV19
clone_size: .
d_call: .
j_call: TRBJ2-1

cdr3_aa: CASSLLGTGREKVDSNQPQHF
cdr3_nt: TGTGCCAGTAGCCTCTTGGGGACAGGGAGGGAAAAGGTTGATAGCAATCAGCCCCAGCATTTT
v_call: TRBV19
clone_size: .
d_call: TRBD1
j_call: TRBJ1-5

cdr3_aa: CATSRGYSNQPQHF
cdr3_nt: TGTGCCACCTCCCGAGGGTATAGCAATCAGCCCCAGCATTTT
v_call: TRBV2
clone_size: .
d_call: .
j_call: TRBJ1-5

cdr3_aa: CASSLLSGSSPPYEQYF
cdr3_nt: TGTGCCAGCAGCTTATTGTCCGGGAGCTCTCCCCCCTACGAGCAGTACTTC
v_call: TRBV7-3
clone_size: .
d_call: .
j_call: TRBJ2-7

cdr3_aa: CASSLQVDNQYF
cdr3_nt: TGTGCCAGCAGCTTACAAGTGGACAATCAGTACTTC
v_call: TRBV7-9
clone_size: .
d_call: .
j_call: TRBJ2-5

cdr3_aa: CASSPGVDEQYF
cdr3_nt: TGTGCCAGCAGCCCGGGTGTGGACGAGCAGTACTTC
v_call: TRBV4-2
clone_size: .
d_call: .
j_call: TRBJ2-7

cdr3_aa: CASSPDGSTGNTIYF
cdr3_nt: TGTGCCAGCAGTCCGGACGGATCTACCGGAAACACCATATATTTT
v_call: TRBV6-5
clone_size: .
d_call: .
j_call: TRBJ1-3

cdr3_aa: CASSLVFRDSRYEQYF
cdr3_nt: TGCGCCAGCAGCTTGGTTTTCCGCGACAGCCGCTACGAGCAGTACTTC
v_call: TRBV5-1
clone_size: .
d_call: .
j_call: TRBJ2-7

cdr3_aa: CASSTIAGGPYNEQFF
cdr3_nt: TGTGCCAGTAGTACGATAGCGGGAGGGCCCTACAATGAGCAGTTCTTC
v_call: TRBV19
clone_size: .
d_call: TRBD2
j_call: TRBJ2-1

cdr3_aa: CASALGQAGPPEEQFF
cdr3_nt: TGTGCCAGCGCCCTTGGACAGGCGGGGCCCCCAGAAGAGCAGTTCTTC
v_call: TRBV10-3
clone_size: .
d_call: .
j_call: TRBJ2-1

cdr3_aa: CASSLQGANTEAFF
cdr3_nt: TGTGCCAGCAGTTTACAGGGGGCAAACACTGAAGCTTTCTTT
v_call: TRBV27
clone_size: many
d_call: TRBD1
j_call: TRBJ1-1

cdr3_aa: CASGLVLGRENTEAFF
cdr3_nt: TGTGCTAGTGGTTTGGTACTGGGCAGGGAGAACACTGAAGCTTTCTTT
v_call: TRBV12-5
clone_size: few
d_call: .
j_call: TRBJ1-1

cdr3_aa: CASSVSGRTVDGYTF
cdr3_nt: TGTGCCAGCAGCGTATCCGGCAGGACCGTTGATGGCTACACCTTC
v_call: TRBV9
clone_size: .
d_call: .
j_call: TRBJ1-2

cdr3_aa: CASSQGDNRGLNEQYF
cdr3_nt: TGCGCCAGCAGCCAAGGGGACAACAGGGGATTAAACGAGCAGTACTTC
v_call: TRBV4-1
clone_size: .
d_call: TRBD1
j_call: TRBJ2-7

cdr3_aa: CASSERYPGPNYEQYF
cdr3_nt: TGCGCCAGCAGTGAACGTTATCCGGGACCGAACTACGAGCAGTACTTC
v_call: TRBV10-2
clone_size: .
d_call: .
j_call: TRBJ2-7

cdr3_aa: CASSYTRGMGTEAFF
cdr3_nt: TGTGCCAGCAGTTACACCAGGGGAATGGGTACTGAAGCTTTCTTT
v_call: TRBV6-5
clone_size: .
d_call: .
j_call: TRBJ1-1

cdr3_aa: CASSHSAVNTGELFF
cdr3_nt: TGCGCCAGCAGCCATTCAGCGGTGAACACCGGGGAGCTGTTTTTT
v_call: TRBV4-3
clone_size: .
d_call: .
j_call: TRBJ2-2

cdr3_aa: CASSPGGTGELFF
cdr3_nt: TGTGCCAGCTCACCAGGGGGGACCGGGGAGCTGTTTTTT
v_call: TRBV18
clone_size: .
d_call: .
j_call: TRBJ2-2

cdr3_aa: CASSQAPTDVTDTQYF
cdr3_nt: TGCGCCAGCAGCCAAGCCCCTACGGACGTCACAGATACGCAGTATTTT
v_call: TRBV4-3
clone_size: .
d_call: .
j_call: TRBJ2-3

cdr3_aa: CASSQRRTRYNEQFF
cdr3_nt: TGTGCCAGCAGCCAAAGAAGGACAAGGTACAATGAGCAGTTCTTC
v_call: TRBV14
clone_size: .
d_call: .
j_call: TRBJ2-1

cdr3_aa: CASRIMGTAYEQYF
cdr3_nt: TGTGCCAGCAGGATAATGGGGACCGCTTACGAGCAGTACTTC
v_call: TRBV11-2
clone_size: .
d_call: .
j_call: TRBJ2-7